This TCR beta chain was sequenced for a study of somatic mutations in cytotoxic T cells in rheumatoid arthritis. Study-wide context: The authors flow-sorted some V beta antibody-stained T-cell populations at nearly 100% purity, including V beta1+ cells that they sequenced for TCRB. General study results and limits: Per patient, the largest CD8+ clone was found to exceed 20% of CD8+ cells in about an eighth of the 65 cases.

This CDR3 region has 12 residues. Profiling relied on immunoSEQ multiplex PCR, and the TCRdb table lists in-frame clones only, not all of them. Of tens of thousands of clones listed, less than 85% are singletons. Healthy control subjects consisted of blood donors (median age approximately 56 years, range about 20-75; 50% to 60% female). Researchers isolated CD4+ and CD8+ cells by positive magnetic bead selection and then checked their purity by flow cytometry. Of note for this clone: Its antigen remains unidentified.

The receptor comes from a man aged 40-49 years in good health. The J gene is TRBJ2-7, the V gene TRBV21-1. TRBV21-1 counts as a pseudogene. Specimen: CD8+ T cells sorted from blood. Here the CDR3 reads CASSKGNFEQYF. The DNA for the CDR3 is TGTGCCAGCAGCAAAGGGAACTTTGAGCAGTACTTC.